This TCR beta chain came from a study of blood T cell repertoires in COVID-19. Across the study: Some COVID-19 samples were acute and others convalescent; all came from the United States, Italy and Spain.

Germline loops: CDR1 SGHTA, CDR2 FQGNSA. This CDR3 is built from 14 residues. V trimming: 2 bases; J trimming: 3 bases; junction bases outside the gene matches: 2. Profiling relied on immunoSEQ multiplex PCR, and the TCRdb table lists in-frame clones only, not all of them. The sample contains around 51,000 clones, around 85% of which appear only once. The receptor comes from a woman aged 80 or over with acute or convalescent COVID-19. The chain is built from TRBV7-2 and TRBJ2-5; TRBD2 matches at 8 bases. The sample taken for sequencing was peripheral blood. CDR3: CASSLFSGEETQYF. CDR3 nucleotide sequence: TGTGCCAGCAGCTTATTTAGCGGGGAAGAGACCCAGTACTTC.